The present T cell receptor beta chain was sequenced within a study of control samples from healthy donors and cancer patients. V was shortened by 2 bases and J by 4 bases, with 11 bases between the two germline ends. The CDR3 runs to 14 residues. Germline CDR1 SGHDN, CDR2 FVKESK. Only in-frame clones appear in the TCRdb table, and some are missing; sequencing was by immunoSEQ multiplex PCR. Of 95,000 to 150,000 clones listed, more than 75% are singletons. The chain carries TRBV14 and TRBJ1-2; D gene uncertain. This receptor was obtained from a man aged 35-49 years in good health. The sample taken for sequencing was blood. The CDR3 DNA sequence: TGTGCCAGCAGCCAACTAAACAGCCTCTATGGCTACACCTTC. Translating gives CASSQLNSLYGYTF.